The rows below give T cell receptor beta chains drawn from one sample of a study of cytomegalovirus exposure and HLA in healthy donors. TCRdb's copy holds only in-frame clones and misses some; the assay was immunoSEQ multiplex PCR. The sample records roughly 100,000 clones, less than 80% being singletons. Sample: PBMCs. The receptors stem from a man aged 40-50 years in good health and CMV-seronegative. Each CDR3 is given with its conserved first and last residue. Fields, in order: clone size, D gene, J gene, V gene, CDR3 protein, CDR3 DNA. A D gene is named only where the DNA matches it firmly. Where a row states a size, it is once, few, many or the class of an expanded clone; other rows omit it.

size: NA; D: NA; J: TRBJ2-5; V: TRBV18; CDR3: CASSPAVGEQETQYF; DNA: TGTGCCAGCTCACCAGCTGTCGGGGAGCAAGAGACCCAGTACTTC
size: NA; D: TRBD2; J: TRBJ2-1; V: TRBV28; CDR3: CASSQTSGRVNEQFF; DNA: TGTGCCAGCAGCCAAACTAGCGGGAGAGTAAATGAGCAGTTCTTC
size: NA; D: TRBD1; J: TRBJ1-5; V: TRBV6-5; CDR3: CASSWDRNNQPQHF; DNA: TGTGCCAGCAGTTGGGACAGAAACAATCAGCCCCAGCATTTT
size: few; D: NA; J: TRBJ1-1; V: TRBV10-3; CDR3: CAISEFQGDGTEAFF; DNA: TGTGCCATCAGTGAGTTTCAAGGGGATGGCACTGAAGCTTTCTTT
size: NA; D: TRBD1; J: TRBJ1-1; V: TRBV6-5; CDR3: CASRTDRGPKSEAFF; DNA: TGTGCCAGCAGAACGGACAGGGGTCCCAAGTCCGAAGCTTTCTTT
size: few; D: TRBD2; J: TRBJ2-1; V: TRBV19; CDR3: CASSKASGRSSYNEQFF; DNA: TGTGCCAGTAGTAAGGCTAGCGGGAGGAGCTCCTACAATGAGCAGTTCTTC
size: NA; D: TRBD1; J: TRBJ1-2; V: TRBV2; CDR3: CASRGGQGGHGYTF; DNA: TGTGCCAGCAGGGGTGGACAGGGAGGGCATGGCTACACCTTC
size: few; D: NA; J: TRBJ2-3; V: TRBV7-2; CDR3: CASSPPLRDTQYF; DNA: TGTGCCAGCAGCCCCCCCCTTCGAGATACGCAGTATTTT
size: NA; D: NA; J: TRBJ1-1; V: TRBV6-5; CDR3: CASISEGRLTEAFF; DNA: TGTGCCAGCATATCCGAGGGTCGACTCACTGAAGCTTTCTTT
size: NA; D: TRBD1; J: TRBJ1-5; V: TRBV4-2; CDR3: CASSSRDRVSQPQHF; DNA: TGTGCCAGCAGCTCCCGGGACAGGGTAAGTCAGCCCCAGCATTTT
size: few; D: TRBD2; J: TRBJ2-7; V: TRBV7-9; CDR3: CASSLGGLAGEQYF; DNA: TGTGCCAGCAGCTTAGGGGGACTAGCGGGTGAGCAGTACTTC
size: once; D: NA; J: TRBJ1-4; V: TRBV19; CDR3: CASSSLPTFQGILFF; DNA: TGTGCCAGTAGTTCTTTACCCACATTTCAGGGAATACTGTTTTTT
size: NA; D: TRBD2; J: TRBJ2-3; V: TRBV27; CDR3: CASSPLLWTSGTDTQYF; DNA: TGTGCCAGCAGCCCGCTGCTTTGGACTAGCGGCACAGATACGCAGTATTTT
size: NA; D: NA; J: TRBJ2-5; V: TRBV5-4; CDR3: CASRRWVAGGSETQYF; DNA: TGTGCCAGCAGACGGTGGGTAGCAGGAGGTTCAGAGACCCAGTACTTC
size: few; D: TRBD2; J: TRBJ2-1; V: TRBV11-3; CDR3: CASSAGTSGRYNEQFF; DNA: TGTGCCAGCAGCGCCGGGACTAGCGGACGTTACAATGAGCAGTTCTTC
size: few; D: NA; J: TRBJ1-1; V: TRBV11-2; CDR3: CASSQLPGGAIGTEAFF; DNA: TGTGCCAGCAGTCAATTACCGGGGGGCGCGATTGGCACTGAAGCTTTCTTT
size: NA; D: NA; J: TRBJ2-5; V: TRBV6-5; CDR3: CASSYRQGWRETQYF; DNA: TGTGCCAGCAGTTACAGGCAGGGGTGGAGAGAGACCCAGTACTTC
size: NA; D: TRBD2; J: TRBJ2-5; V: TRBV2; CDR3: CASIRGRGQETQYF; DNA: TGTGCCAGCATCCGTGGGCGGGGGCAAGAGACCCAGTACTTC
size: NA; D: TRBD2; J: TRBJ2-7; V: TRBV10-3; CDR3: CAIMGASGTSYEQYF; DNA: TGTGCCATCATGGGAGCTAGCGGGACTTCCTACGAGCAGTACTTC
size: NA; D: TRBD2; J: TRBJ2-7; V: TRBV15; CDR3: CATSRELLTGGHYEQYF; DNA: TGTGCCACCAGCAGAGAACTGTTGACGGGGGGGCACTACGAGCAGTACTTC
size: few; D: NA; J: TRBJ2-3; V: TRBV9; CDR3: CASSDGTSRAQYF; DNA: TGTGCCAGCAGCGACGGCACCTCGCGGGCGCAGTATTTT
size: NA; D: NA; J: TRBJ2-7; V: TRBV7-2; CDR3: CASSLASGEQYF; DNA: TGTGCCAGCAGCTTGGCGTCAGGCGAGCAGTACTTC